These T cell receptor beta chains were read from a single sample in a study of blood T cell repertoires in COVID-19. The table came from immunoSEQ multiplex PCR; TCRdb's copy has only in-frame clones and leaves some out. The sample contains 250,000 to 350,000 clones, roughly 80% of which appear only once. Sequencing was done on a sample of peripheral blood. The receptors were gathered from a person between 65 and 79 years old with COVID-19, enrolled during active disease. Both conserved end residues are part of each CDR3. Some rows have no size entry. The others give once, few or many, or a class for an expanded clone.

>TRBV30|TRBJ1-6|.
CAWSPGQGYGNSPLHF
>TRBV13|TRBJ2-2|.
CASSLGWAKSSGELFF
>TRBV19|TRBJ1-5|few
CASSIEDRGRGQPQHF
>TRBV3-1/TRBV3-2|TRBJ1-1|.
CASSQEGAQAFF
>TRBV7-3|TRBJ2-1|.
CASSLIPSGEQFF
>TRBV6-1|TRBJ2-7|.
CASSDVGLAGTYEQYF
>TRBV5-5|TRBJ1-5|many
CASSPGTGHSNQPQHF
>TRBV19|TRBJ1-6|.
CASSLGQGVSPLHF
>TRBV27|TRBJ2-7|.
CASSLSGLAAETYEQYF
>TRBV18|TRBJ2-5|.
CASSPPAGEETQYF
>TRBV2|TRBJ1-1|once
CASRRQGRLNTEAFF
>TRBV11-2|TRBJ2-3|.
CASSLVGGTDTQYF
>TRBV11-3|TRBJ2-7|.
CASSFGTGPYEQYF
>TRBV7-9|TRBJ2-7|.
CASSLQSGQGYF
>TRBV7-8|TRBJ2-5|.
CASSSKVAGGQETQYF
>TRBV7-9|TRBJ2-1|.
CASSPLGPDSRDNEQFF
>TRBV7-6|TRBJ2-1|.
CASSGVGLAGWNEQFF
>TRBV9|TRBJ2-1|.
CASARDVRYNEQFF
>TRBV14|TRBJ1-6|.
CASSQDAGSYNSPLHF
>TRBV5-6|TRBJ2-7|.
CASSFRTASSYEQYF
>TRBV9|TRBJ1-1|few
CASSIRPQGGHTEAFF
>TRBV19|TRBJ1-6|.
CASSIDPGSYNSPLHF
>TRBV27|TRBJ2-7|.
CASSVSFLGRPYEQYF
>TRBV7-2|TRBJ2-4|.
CASSLVGQGLDIQYF
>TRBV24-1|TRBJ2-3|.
CATSDTRSGRAPDTQYF
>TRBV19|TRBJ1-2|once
CASRKRQGRNGYTF
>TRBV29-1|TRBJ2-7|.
CSVGSGTQYEQYF
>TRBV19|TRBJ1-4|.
CASSIGTGTKKLFF
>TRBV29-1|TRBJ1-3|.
CSVGGQGGNTIYF
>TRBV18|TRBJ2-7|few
CASSPTGTGIYEQYF
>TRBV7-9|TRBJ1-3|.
CASSKQGASGNTIYF
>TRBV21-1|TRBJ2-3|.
CASSYPTGVSTDTQYF
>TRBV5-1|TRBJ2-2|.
CASSLGSTNTGELFF
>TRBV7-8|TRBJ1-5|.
CASSLINSNQPQHF
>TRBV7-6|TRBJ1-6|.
CASSVTGLDSPLHF
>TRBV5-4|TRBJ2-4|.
CASSFGDRELQYF
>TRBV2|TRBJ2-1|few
CASSVPSSYNEQFF
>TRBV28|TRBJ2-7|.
CASSLGGSYEQYF
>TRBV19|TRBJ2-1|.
CASSKRSDRGVGGGNNEQFF
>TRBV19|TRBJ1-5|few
CASSPDRDQPQHF
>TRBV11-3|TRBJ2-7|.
CASSPGQGIEQYF
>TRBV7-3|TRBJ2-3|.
CASSSGTSRRTDTQYF
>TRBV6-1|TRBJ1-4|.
CASSGKKGGTVATNEKLFF
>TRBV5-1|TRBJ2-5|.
CASSFGQGETQYF
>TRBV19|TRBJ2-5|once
CASSKGGRAPPETQYF
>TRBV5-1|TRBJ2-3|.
CASSPRQGPDTQYF
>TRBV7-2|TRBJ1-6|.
CASSLGVSGSPLHF
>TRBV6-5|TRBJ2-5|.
CASSWAGARGETQYF
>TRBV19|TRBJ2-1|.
CASSIPGQPYNEQFF
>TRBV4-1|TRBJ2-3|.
CASSQDGLAGVTDTQYF
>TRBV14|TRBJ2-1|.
CASSQGASGRYNEQFF
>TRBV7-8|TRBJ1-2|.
CASSEGTGYDYGYTF
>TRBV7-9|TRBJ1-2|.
CASSDPASRTNAEFYGYTF
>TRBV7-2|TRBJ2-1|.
CASSPRSHLAAEQFF
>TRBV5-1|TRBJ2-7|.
CASSSEPGQYYEQYF
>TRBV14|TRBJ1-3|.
CASTRQTVSSGNTIYF
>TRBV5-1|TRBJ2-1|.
CASSLETGTINEQFF
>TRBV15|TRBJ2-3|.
CATSRDRASNTDTQYF
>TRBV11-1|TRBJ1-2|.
CASSSGAYYGYTF
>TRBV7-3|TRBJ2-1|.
CASSLLAGGFNEQFF